This is a list of T cell receptor beta chains from one sample in a study of T cells in narcolepsy. Generated by immunoSEQ multiplex PCR, the TCRdb table keeps only in-frame clones and is missing some. The table includes about 37,000 clones, more than 70% detected once. Material for sequencing was memory (CD45RA-) CD4+ T cells from blood. The receptors were gathered from a human donor in good health. Both conserved end residues are part of each CDR3. The order of the fields is D gene, V gene, J gene, clone size, CDR3 protein, CDR3 DNA. D genes are given only for firm matches. Rows give clone size only sometimes, using once, few, many, or a class for an expanded clone.

D gene: TRBD2
V gene: TRBV9
J gene: TRBJ2-7
clone size: -
CDR3 protein: CASSVGLAGPYEQYF
CDR3 DNA: TGTGCCAGCAGCGTAGGGCTAGCGGGTCCCTACGAGCAGTACTTC

D gene: -
V gene: TRBV19
J gene: TRBJ2-7
clone size: -
CDR3 protein: CASSIAPRKGYEQYF
CDR3 DNA: TGTGCCAGTAGTATAGCGCCCCGGAAAGGGTACGAGCAGTACTTC

D gene: -
V gene: TRBV7-2
J gene: TRBJ2-2
clone size: -
CDR3 protein: CASSLVGRGTGELFF
CDR3 DNA: TGTGCCAGCAGCTTGGTCGGGAGAGGAACCGGGGAGCTGTTTTTT

D gene: TRBD2
V gene: TRBV11-2
J gene: TRBJ2-7
clone size: once
CDR3 protein: CASSLSGGTYEQYF
CDR3 DNA: TGTGCCAGCAGCTTATCGGGGGGAACCTACGAGCAGTACTTC

D gene: -
V gene: TRBV30
J gene: TRBJ2-6
clone size: -
CDR3 protein: CACYSGANVLTF
CDR3 DNA: TGTGCCTGCTACTCTGGGGCCAACGTCCTGACTTTC

D gene: -
V gene: TRBV6-5
J gene: TRBJ1-4
clone size: few
CDR3 protein: CASSRGTEVNEKLFF
CDR3 DNA: TGTGCCAGCAGTAGGGGGACGGAGGTTAATGAAAAACTGTTTTTT

D gene: -
V gene: TRBV2
J gene: TRBJ1-2
clone size: few
CDR3 protein: CASSLGYGYTF
CDR3 DNA: TGTGCCAGCTCCCTCGGCTATGGCTACACCTTC

D gene: -
V gene: TRBV7-2
J gene: TRBJ2-1
clone size: -
CDR3 protein: CASSLEGLAKFF
CDR3 DNA: TGTGCCAGCAGCTTAGAGGGGTTAGCCAAGTTCTTC

D gene: -
V gene: TRBV7-3
J gene: TRBJ1-1
clone size: -
CDR3 protein: CASSSTGFGNTEAFF
CDR3 DNA: TGTGCCAGCAGCTCCACAGGGTTCGGGAACACTGAAGCTTTCTTT

D gene: -
V gene: TRBV5-1
J gene: TRBJ2-1
clone size: -
CDR3 protein: CASSLGLWDEQFF
CDR3 DNA: TGCGCCAGCAGCTTGGGACTTTGGGATGAGCAGTTCTTC

D gene: TRBD1
V gene: TRBV4-2
J gene: TRBJ1-3
clone size: -
CDR3 protein: CASSLGQGALGSGNTIYF
CDR3 DNA: TGTGCCAGCAGCCTGGGACAGGGGGCGCTTGGCTCTGGAAACACCATATATTTT

D gene: TRBD2
V gene: TRBV7-2
J gene: TRBJ2-7
clone size: -
CDR3 protein: CASRTIAGGPYEQYF
CDR3 DNA: TGTGCCAGCAGGACCATAGCGGGGGGGCCGTACGAGCAGTACTTC

D gene: -
V gene: TRBV7-2
J gene: TRBJ1-5
clone size: -
CDR3 protein: CASSLATAPSNQPQHF
CDR3 DNA: TGTGCCAGCAGCTTAGCCACAGCTCCTAGCAATCAGCCCCAGCATTTT

D gene: -
V gene: TRBV5-1
J gene: TRBJ2-5
clone size: few
CDR3 protein: CASNKGQETQYF
CDR3 DNA: TGCGCCAGCAACAAGGGCCAGGAGACCCAGTACTTC